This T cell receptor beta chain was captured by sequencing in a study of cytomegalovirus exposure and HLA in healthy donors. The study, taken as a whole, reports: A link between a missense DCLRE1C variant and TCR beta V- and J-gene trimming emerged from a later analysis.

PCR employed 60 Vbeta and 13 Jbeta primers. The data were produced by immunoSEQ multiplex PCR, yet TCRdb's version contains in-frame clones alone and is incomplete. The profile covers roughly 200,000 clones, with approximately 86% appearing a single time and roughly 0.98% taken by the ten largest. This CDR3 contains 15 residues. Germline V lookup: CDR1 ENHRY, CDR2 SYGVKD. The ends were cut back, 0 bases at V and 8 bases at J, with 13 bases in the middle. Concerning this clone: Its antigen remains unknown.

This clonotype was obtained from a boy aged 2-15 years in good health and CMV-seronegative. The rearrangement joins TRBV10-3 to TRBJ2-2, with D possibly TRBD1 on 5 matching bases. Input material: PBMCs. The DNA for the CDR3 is TGTGCCATCAGTGAGTCGGCGGACACAGCAGGGGAGCTGTTTTTT. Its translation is CAISESADTAGELFF.